These 17 T cell receptor beta chains came from one sample sequenced in a study of blood T cell repertoires in COVID-19. Produced via immunoSEQ multiplex PCR; TCRdb's table is partial and in-frame only. The data show over 250,000 clones, with roughly 86% seen just once and around 9.5% held by the top ten. Material for sequencing was peripheral blood. The origin of the receptors is a man aged 40-50 years who had recovered from COVID-19.

V and J are TRBV11-3 and TRBJ2-3, with D tentatively TRBD1 (6 bases). Germline V CDR1 and CDR2: SGHNT, YENEEA. Trimming pared 1 base from V and 6 bases from J, leaving 14 bases between. The CDR3 length is 15 residues. The CDR3 coding sequence is TGTGCCAGCAGCTTAGGGCTTCAGGGGCAGGATACGCAGTATTTT. This sequence encodes CASSLGLQGQDTQYF. The whole variable domain, remainder taken from reference TRBV11-3 and TRBJ2-3, is EAGVVQSPRYKIIEKKQPVAFWCNPISGHNTLYWYLQNLGQGPELLIRYENEEAVDDSQLPKDRFSAERLKGVDSTLKIQPAELGDSAVYLCASSLGLQGQDTQYFGPGTRLTVL.

The chain combines TRBV21-1 with TRBJ1-5; the table's D call of TRBD1 was not tested on the DNA. TRBV21-1 is shown as a pseudogene. This CDR3 comprises 15 residues. The CDR3 protein is CASSKRGRSNQPQHF. CDR3 coding DNA: TGTGCCAGCAGCAAGAGGGGGCGTAGCAATCAGCCCCAGCATTTT.

This clone has only a few counts. The chain is built from TRBV3-1 (or the pseudogene TRBV3-2) and TRBJ1-1; D is perhaps TRBD1 (5 bases). Germline V gene lookup returns CDR1 LGHDT and CDR2 YNNKEL (reference sequence). The CDR3 is 14 amino acids. V lost 3 bases and J lost 6, with 14 bases in between. The CDR3 region is CASSHTGEGAEAFF. The CDR3 bases are TGTGCCAGCAGCCATACGGGGGAAGGAGCTGAAGCTTTCTTT.

J is TRBJ1-4 and V is TRBV15; TRBD1 matches 7 bases. Germline V lookup: CDR1 LNHNV, CDR2 YYDKDF (reference sequence). CDR3 length equals 15 residues. V dropped 1 base and J dropped 5; count of bases not matched to a gene: 4. The CDR3 protein is CATSRALTGNEKLFF. The CDR3 DNA sequence: TGTGCCACCAGCAGAGCACTGACAGGGAATGAAAAACTGTTTTTT.

This clone was seen a single time. This sequence joins TRBV9 and TRBJ2-1; TRBD2 matches at 10 bases. Trimming at V came to 3 bases and at J to 6 bases, leaving 3 bases not matched to a gene. The CDR3 runs to 14 residues. Germline V gene data show CDR1 as SGDLS and CDR2 as YYNGEE. CDR3 DNA sequence: TGTGCCAGCAGCGCCGGGACTAGCGTCAATGAGCAGTTCTTC. Translation gives CASSAGTSVNEQFF.

The rearrangement joins TRBV5-1 to TRBJ2-7; TRBD2 matches 8 bases. The CDR3 is 16 amino acids. V dropped 4 bases and J dropped 7; count of bases not matched to a gene: 16. The germline CDR1 and CDR2 sequences are SGHRS and YFSETQ. The CDR3 bases are TGCGCCAGCAGCCAGATGGGACTAGATCTTTCACGAGAGCAGTACTTC. As protein: CASSQMGLDLSREQYF.

The gene calls are TRBV19 and TRBJ1-1, with D tentatively TRBD1 (5 bases). Germline V CDR1 and CDR2: LNHDA, SQIVND (reference sequence). The ends were cut back, 6 bases at V and 11 bases at J, with 16 bases in the middle. This CDR3 has 12 amino acids. The CDR3 nucleotides are TGTGCCAGTAGCCCCTCCCAGGGTAGGGCTTTCTTT. It encodes CASSPSQGRAFF.

The rearrangement joins TRBV6-5 to TRBJ1-2; D unresolved. CDR1 MNHEY and CDR2 SVGAGI come from the germline V gene. CDR3 length: 15 residues. Deletions cut 5 bases from V and 4 bases from J, with 17 bases between. The CDR3 DNA reads TGTGCCAGCAGTCTATTACTTCCGGGATCCTATGGCTACACCTTC. Protein sequence: CASSLLLPGSYGYTF.

The rearrangement joins TRBV29-1 to TRBJ1-1, with no clear D. From germline, CDR1 is SQVTM and CDR2 ANQGSEA. Trimming shortened V by 7 bases and J by 0 bases, and 15 bases separated the two germline ends. The CDR3 is made up of 14 amino acids. The DNA for the CDR3 is TGCAGCGCTACCTCGGGTTCCATGAACACTGAAGCTTTCTTT. Translation: CSATSGSMNTEAFF.

The CDR3 DNA reads as TGTGCCCGGGGGGCGCCCGATAATGAAAAACTGTTTTTT. Protein product: CARGAPDNEKLFF. The gene calls are TRBV2 and TRBJ1-4; D is possibly TRBD1 (6 bases). CDR1 is SNHLY and CDR2 is FYNNEI in the germline V gene. V was pared by 11 bases and J by 4 bases, with 14 bases between. CDR3 length: 13 amino acids. Filled out from reference TRBV2 and TRBJ1-4, the complete variable domain reads EPEVTQTPSHQVTQMGQEVILRCVPISNHLYFYWYRQILGQKVEFLVSFYNNEISEKSEIFDDQFSVERPDGSNFTLKIRSTKLEDSAMYFCARGAPDNEKLFFGSGTQLSVL.

The rearrangement links TRBV5-1 to TRBJ2-7, with D perhaps TRBD2 (6 bases). In germline, CDR1 is SGHRS, CDR2 YFSETQ. This CDR3 region has 15 residues. The V end lost 0 bases, the J end lost 5 bases, and 15 bases lay between the germline ends. The CDR3 sequence is CASSLVRGVLDEQYF. CDR3 DNA sequence: TGCGCCAGCAGCTTGGTTCGCGGGGTTCTAGACGAGCAGTACTTC.

This chain joins TRBV11-2 and TRBJ2-7; 10 bases map to TRBD1. The CDR3 runs to 16 residues. Germline trimming cut 2 bases from V and 7 bases from J; bases unmatched to any gene: 11. The V gene's germline CDR1 is SGHAT and CDR2 FQNNGV. The CDR3 DNA is TGTGCCAGCAGCTTAAAGGCCGGGACAGGGGTCTGGGAGCAGTACTTC. It codes for CASSLKAGTGVWEQYF.

The chain combines TRBV27 with TRBJ2-5; tentative D call: TRBD2 (6 bases). The germline CDR1 and CDR2 sequences are MNHEY and SMNVEV (reference sequence). The ends were cut back, 2 bases at V and 4 bases at J, with 11 bases in the middle. The CDR3 runs 14 residues. DNA for the CDR3: TGTGCCAGCAGTTTACGGGGGAGCGGAGAGACCCAGTACTTC. It is translated as CASSLRGSGETQYF.

The J gene is TRBJ2-3, the V gene TRBV10-1; TRBD1 matches 8 bases. Germline V gene data show CDR1 as WNHNN and CDR2 as SYGVQD (reference sequence). The CDR3 extends over 16 amino acids. With 4 bases clipped from V and 0 bases from J, the junction kept 6 bases outside the gene matches. The CDR3 nucleotides read TGCGCCAGCAGTGGAAGGACAGGGTTTAGCACAGATACGCAGTATTTT. Protein product: CASSGRTGFSTDTQYF.

The J gene is TRBJ2-1, the V gene TRBV7-3; D is perhaps TRBD2 (6 bases). The V end lost 0 bases, the J end lost 3 bases, and 12 bases lay between the germline ends. Germline loops: CDR1 SGHTA, CDR2 FQGTGA. The CDR3 is 16 amino acids. The CDR3 here is CASSLTERAHYNEQFF. The CDR3, as DNA: TGTGCCAGCAGCTTAACCGAGCGGGCGCACTACAATGAGCAGTTCTTC.

The chain couples TRBV18 to TRBJ1-3, with D perhaps TRBD1 (6 bases). The germline gives CDR1 KGHSH, CDR2 LQKENI. The CDR3 totals 14 residues. Trimming took off 2 bases at V and 2 bases at J, with 7 bases between the two ends. The chain's CDR3 is CASSPTGTGNTIYF. For the CDR3, the DNA is TGTGCCAGCTCACCAACAGGGACTGGAAACACCATATATTTT.

The table lists this clone with a count of one. The V call is TRBV27, the J call TRBJ2-6, with 9 bases identical to TRBD1. J gave up 0 bases and V 7 bases, and 4 bases lay outside the gene matches. The V gene's germline CDR1 is MNHEY and CDR2 SMNVEV (reference sequence). CDR3 length: 16 amino acids. The CDR3 sequence: CASTGTGRSGANVLTF. The CDR3 region has the DNA TGTGCCAGCACCGGGACAGGGCGCTCTGGGGCCAACGTCCTGACTTTC.